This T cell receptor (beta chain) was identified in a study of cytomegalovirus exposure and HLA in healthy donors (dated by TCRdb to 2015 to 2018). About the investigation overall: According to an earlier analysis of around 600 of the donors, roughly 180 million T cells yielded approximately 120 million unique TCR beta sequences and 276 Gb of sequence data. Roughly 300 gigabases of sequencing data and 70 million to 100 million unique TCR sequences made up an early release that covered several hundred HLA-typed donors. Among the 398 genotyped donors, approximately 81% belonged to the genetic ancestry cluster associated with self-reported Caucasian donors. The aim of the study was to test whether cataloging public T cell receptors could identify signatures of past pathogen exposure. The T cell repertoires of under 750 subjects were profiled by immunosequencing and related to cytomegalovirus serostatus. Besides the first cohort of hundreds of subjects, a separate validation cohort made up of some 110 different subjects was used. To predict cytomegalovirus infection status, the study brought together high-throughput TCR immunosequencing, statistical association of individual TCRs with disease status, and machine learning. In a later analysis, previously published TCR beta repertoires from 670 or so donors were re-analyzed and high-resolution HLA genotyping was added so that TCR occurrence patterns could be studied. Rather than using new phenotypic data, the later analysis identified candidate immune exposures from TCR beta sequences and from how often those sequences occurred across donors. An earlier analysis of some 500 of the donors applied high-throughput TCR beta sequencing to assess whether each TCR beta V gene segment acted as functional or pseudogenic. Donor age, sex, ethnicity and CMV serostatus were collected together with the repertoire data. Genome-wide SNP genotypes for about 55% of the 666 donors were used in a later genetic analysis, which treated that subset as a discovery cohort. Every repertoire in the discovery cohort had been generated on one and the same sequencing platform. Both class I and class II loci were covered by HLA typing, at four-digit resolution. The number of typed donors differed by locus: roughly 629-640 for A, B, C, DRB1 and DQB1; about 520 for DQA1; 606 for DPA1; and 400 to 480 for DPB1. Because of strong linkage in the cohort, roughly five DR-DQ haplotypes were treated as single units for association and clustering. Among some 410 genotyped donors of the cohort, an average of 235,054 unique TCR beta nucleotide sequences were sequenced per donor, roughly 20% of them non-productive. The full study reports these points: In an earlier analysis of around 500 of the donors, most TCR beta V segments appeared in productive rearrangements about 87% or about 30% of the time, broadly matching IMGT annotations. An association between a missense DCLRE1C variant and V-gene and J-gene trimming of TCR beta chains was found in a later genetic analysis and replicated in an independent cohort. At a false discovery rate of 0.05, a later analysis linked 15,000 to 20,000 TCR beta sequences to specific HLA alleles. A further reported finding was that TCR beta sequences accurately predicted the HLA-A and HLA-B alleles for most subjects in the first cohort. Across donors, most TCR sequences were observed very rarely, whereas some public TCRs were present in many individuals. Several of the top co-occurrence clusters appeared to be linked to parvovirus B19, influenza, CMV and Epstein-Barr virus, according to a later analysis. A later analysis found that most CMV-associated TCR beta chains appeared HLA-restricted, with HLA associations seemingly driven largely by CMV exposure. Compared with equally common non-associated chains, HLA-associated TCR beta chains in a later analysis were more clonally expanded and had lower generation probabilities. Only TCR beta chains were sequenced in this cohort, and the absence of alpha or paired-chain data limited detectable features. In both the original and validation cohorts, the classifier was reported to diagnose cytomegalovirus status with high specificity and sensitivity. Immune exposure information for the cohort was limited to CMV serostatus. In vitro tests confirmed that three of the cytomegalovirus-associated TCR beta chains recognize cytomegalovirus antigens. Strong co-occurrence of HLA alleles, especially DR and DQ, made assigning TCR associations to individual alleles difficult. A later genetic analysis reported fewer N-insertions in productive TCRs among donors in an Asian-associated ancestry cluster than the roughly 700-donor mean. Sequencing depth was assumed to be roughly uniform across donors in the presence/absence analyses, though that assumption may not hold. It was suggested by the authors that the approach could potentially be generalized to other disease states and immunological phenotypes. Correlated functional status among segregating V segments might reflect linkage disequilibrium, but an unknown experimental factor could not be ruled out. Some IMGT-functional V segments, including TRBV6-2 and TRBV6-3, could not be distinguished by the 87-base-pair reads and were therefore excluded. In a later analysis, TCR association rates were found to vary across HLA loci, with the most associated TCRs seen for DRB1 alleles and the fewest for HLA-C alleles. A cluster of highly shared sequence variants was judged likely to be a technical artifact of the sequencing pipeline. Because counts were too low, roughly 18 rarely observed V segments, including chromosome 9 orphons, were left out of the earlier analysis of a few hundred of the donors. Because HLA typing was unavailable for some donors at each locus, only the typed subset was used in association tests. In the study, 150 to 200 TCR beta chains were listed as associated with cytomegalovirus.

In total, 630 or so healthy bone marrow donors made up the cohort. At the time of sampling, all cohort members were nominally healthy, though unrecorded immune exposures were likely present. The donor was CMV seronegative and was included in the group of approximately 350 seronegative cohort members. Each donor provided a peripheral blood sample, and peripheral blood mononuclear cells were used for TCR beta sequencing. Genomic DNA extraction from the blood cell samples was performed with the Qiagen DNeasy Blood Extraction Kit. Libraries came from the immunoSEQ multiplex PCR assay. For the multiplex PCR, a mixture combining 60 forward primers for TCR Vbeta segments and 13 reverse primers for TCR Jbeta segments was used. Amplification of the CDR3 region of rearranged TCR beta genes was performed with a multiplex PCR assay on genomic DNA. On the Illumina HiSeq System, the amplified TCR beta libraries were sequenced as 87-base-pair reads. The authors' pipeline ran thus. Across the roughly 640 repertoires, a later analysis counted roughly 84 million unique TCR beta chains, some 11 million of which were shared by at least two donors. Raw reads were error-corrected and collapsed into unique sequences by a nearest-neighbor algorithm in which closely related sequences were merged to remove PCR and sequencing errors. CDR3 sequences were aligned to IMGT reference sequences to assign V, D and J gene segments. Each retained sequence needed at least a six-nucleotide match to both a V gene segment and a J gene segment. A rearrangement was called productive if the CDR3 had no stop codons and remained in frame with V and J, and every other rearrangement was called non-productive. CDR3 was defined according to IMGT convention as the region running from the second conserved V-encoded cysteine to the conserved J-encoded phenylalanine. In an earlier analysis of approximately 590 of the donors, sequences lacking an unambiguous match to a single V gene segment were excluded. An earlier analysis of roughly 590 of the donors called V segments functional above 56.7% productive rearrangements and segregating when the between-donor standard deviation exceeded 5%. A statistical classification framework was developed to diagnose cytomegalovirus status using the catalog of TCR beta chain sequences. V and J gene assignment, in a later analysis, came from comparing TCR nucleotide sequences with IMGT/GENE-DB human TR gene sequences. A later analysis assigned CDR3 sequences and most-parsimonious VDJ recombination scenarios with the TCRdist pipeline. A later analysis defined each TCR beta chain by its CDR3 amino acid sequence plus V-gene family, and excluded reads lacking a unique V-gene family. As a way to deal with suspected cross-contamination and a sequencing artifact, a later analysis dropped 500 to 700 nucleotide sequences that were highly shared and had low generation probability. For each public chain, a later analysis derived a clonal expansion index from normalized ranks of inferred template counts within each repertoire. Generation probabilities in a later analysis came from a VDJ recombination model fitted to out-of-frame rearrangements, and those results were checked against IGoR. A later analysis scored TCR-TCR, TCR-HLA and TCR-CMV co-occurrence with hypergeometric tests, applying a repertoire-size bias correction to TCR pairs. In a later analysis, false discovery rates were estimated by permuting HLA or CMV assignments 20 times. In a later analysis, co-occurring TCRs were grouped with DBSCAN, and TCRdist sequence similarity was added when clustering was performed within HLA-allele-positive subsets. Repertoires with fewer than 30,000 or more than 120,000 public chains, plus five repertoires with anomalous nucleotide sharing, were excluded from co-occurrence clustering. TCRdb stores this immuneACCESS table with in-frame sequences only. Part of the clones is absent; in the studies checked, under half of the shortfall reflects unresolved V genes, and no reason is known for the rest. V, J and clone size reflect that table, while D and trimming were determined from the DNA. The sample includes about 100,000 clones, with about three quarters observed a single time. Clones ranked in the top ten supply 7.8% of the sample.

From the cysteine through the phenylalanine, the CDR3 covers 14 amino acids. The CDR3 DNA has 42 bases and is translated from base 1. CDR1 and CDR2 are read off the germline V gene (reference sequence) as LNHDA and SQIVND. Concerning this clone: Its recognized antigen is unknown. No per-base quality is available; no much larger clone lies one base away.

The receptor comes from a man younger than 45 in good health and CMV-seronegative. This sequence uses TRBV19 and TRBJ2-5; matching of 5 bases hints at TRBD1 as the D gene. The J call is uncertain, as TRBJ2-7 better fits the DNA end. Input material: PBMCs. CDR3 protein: CASSIDLRDYEQYF. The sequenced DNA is TGTGCCAGTAGTATAGATCTCAGGGATTACGAGCAGTACTTC.